The sample holds one count of the clone carrying this T cell receptor beta chain. Its antigen is unidentified. The sample comes from a study of T cells in localized non-small cell lung cancer. Study results and limitations: Heterogeneity within the tumor remains possible, as just one region underwent sequencing.

The method was immunoSEQ multiplex PCR; TCRdb's version includes in-frame clones alone and lacks a portion of them. The repertoire holds around 64,000 clones, 91% seen once, with 15% to 20% in the top ten. CDR3 length: 14 amino acids. The V gene lost 3 bases and the J gene lost 6 bases, with 15 bases spanning the gap. Germline V lookup: CDR1 LNHDA, CDR2 SQIVND (reference sequence). The TCR originated in a man aged 40 to 70 with stage I lung adenocarcinoma. The chain is built from TRBV19 and TRBJ2-7; the D gene is possibly TRBD1 (5 bases). The sequencing used peripheral blood, collected before any cancer treatment. The CDR3 coding sequence is TGTGCCAGTAGTATCGGGCAATGGGGCCGCGAGCAGTACTTC. Its translation: CASSIGQWGREQYF.